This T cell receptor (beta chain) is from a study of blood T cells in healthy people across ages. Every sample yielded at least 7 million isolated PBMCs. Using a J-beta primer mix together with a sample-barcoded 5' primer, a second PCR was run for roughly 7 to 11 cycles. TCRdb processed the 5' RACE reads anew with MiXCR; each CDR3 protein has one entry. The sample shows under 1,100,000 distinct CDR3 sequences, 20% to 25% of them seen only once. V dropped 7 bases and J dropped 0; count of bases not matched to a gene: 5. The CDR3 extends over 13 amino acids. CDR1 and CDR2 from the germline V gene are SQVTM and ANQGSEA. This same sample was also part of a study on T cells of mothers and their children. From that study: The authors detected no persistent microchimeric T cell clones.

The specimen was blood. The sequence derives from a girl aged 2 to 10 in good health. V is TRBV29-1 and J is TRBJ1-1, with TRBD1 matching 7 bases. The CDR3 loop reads CSAGQEMNTEAFF. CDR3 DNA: TGCAGCGCCGGACAGGAGATGAACACTGAAGCTTTCTTT.